One and the same sample provided the 22 T cell receptor beta chains below, sequenced in a study of cytomegalovirus exposure and HLA in healthy donors. The primer mix had 60 Vbeta and 13 Jbeta primers. TCRdb's copy holds only in-frame clones and misses some; the assay was immunoSEQ multiplex PCR. The sample consists of around 200,000 clones, 70% to 75% of them appearing once. Material: PBMCs. All receptors derive from a man in his thirties or forties in good health and CMV-seropositive.

The rearrangement joins TRBV4-1 to TRBJ1-1; 7 nucleotides align to TRBD1. The germline V gene has CDR1 MGHRA and CDR2 YSYEKL. This CDR3 region has 17 residues. The trim removed 0 bases at V and 2 bases at J, leaving 9 bases unmatched. The DNA of the CDR3 is TGCGCCAGCAGCCAAGATCGGGGGACAGCGAGAAACACTGAAGCTTTCTTT. Translating gives CASSQDRGTARNTEAFF.

This sequence joins TRBV2 and TRBJ1-2, with TRBD1 matching 7 bases. Per the germline V gene, CDR1 is SNHLY and CDR2 is FYNNEI. V gave up 8 bases and J gave up 8 bases; unmatched junction bases: 5. The CDR3 length is 11 residues. CDR3 sequence (DNA): TGTGCCAGCCGACGGGACAGCGGCTACACCTTC. Its protein product is CASRRDSGYTF.

Worth noting for this clone: This CDR3 is also generated by other DNA sequences in the sample. The rearrangement uses TRBV27 and TRBJ2-1, with D perhaps TRBD2 (5 bases). Trimming pared 4 bases from V and 5 bases from J, leaving 9 bases between. CDR3 length: 13 residues. Germline CDR1 MNHEY, CDR2 SMNVEV (reference sequence). The CDR3 here is CASSSLGDNEQFF. CDR3 DNA sequence: TGTGCCAGCAGTTCCCTCGGGGACAATGAGCAGTTCTTC.

This clone has only a few counts. The gene calls are TRBV7-2 and TRBJ2-6; tentative D call: TRBD1 (6 bases). V was clipped by 4 bases and J by 2 bases, with 18 bases between them. The CDR3 runs to 18 residues. The germline gives CDR1 SGHTA, CDR2 FQGNSA. CDR3 coding DNA: TGTGCCAGCAGCTCGTGGGGGCTAGAGAGGGCTGGGGCCAACGTCCTGACTTTC. Its translation: CASSSWGLERAGANVLTF.

The rearrangement joins TRBV27 to TRBJ2-4, with TRBD1 matching over 7 bases. The germline V gene encodes CDR1 MNHEY and CDR2 SMNVEV (reference sequence). This CDR3 has 16 amino acids. V shed 5 bases and J 0 bases; nucleotides not matched to a gene: 7. The CDR3 sequence is CASSPGQVLAKNIQYF. The CDR3 DNA is TGTGCCAGCAGTCCCGGACAGGTCCTAGCCAAAAACATTCAGTACTTC.

V usage is TRBV11-2 and J usage is TRBJ2-5; 11 nucleotides align to TRBD2. This CDR3 has 14 residues. Trimming cost V 3 bases and J 4 bases; bases outside gene matches: 1. Germline assignment: CDR1 SGHAT and CDR2 FQNNGV. The CDR3 DNA follows: TGTGCCAGCAGCTTCCTAGCGGGGGGAGAGACCCAGTACTTC. Translating it yields CASSFLAGGETQYF.

This clone was seen just once. V usage is TRBV18 and J usage is TRBJ2-6; maybe TRBD1 (6 bases). The CDR3 extends over 17 amino acids. Between the trimmed V and J ends, which lost 2 bases and 0 bases, there was a span of 11 bases. Germline-derived CDR1 and CDR2 are KGHSH and LQKENI. The CDR3 DNA is TGTGCCAGCTCACCAGCGCCAGGGGCCTCTGGGGCCAACGTCCTGACTTTC. This gives the protein CASSPAPGASGANVLTF.

This chain links TRBV19 with TRBJ2-2; the D gene is possibly TRBD2 (5 bases). This CDR3 is built from 16 residues. Trimming took off 1 base at V and 2 bases at J, with 11 bases between the two ends. Germline V gives CDR1 LNHDA, CDR2 SQIVND (reference sequence). Here the CDR3 reads CASSIGLATNTGELFF. CDR3 in DNA: TGTGCCAGTAGTATAGGTTTAGCGACCAACACCGGGGAGCTGTTTTTT.

This clone was recorded only once. The V call is TRBV25-1, the J call TRBJ1-1, with D possibly being TRBD1 (6 bases). Germline V CDR1 and CDR2: MGHDK, SYGVNS. This CDR3 is built from 16 residues. V was clipped by 1 base and J by 4 bases, with 16 bases between them. Here the CDR3 DNA reads TGTGCCAGCAGTGAATTAAGTTTGGGGGCGCGCACTGAAGCTTTCTTT. Translation gives CASSELSLGARTEAFF.

The chain uses TRBV21-1 and TRBJ2-1; whether TRBD2, the table's D call, matches the DNA was not checked. TRBV21-1 is classified as a pseudogene. This CDR3 has 16 amino acids. The DNA for the CDR3 is TGTGCCAGCAGCAAAGGGCCGGAGGCTCCCTACAATGAGCAGTTCTTC. Protein sequence: CASSKGPEAPYNEQFF.

V is TRBV2 and J is TRBJ2-3, with 7 nucleotides matching TRBD2. This CDR3 comprises 15 residues. The ends lost 5 bases at V and 2 bases at J; junction bases unmatched: 7. Germline values: CDR1 SNHLY, CDR2 FYNNEI. CDR3 amino acids: CASSLQGGNTDTQYF. CDR3 DNA: TGTGCCAGCAGTCTCCAGGGAGGGAACACAGATACGCAGTATTTT.

The chain couples TRBV19 to TRBJ1-1; D perhaps matches TRBD1 (6 bases). Germline CDR1 reads LNHDA; CDR2 reads SQIVND (reference sequence). The CDR3 sequence is 14 residues long. The ends were cut back, 6 bases at V and 6 bases at J, with 17 bases in the middle. CDR3: CASRKQGGAAEAFF. The CDR3 region has the DNA TGTGCCAGTAGGAAACAGGGTGGGGCGGCTGAAGCTTTCTTT.

The rearrangement uses TRBV6-6 and TRBJ1-5, with a possible D match to TRBD1 (5 bases). Germline V CDR1 and CDR2: MNHNY, SVGAGI (reference sequence). V dropped 8 bases and J dropped 3 bases, with 11 bases sitting between them. CDR3 length: 13 amino acids. Here the CDR3 DNA reads TGTGCCAGCTCGTTAGGGGTCAATCAGCCCCAGCATTTT. It codes for CASSLGVNQPQHF.

The V gene is TRBV6-1, the J gene TRBJ2-3; D remains ambiguous. CDR1 and CDR2 (germline): MNHNS, SASEGT. The CDR3 covers 12 residues. V dropped 3 bases and J dropped 3 bases, with 4 bases sitting between them. This CDR3 is CASSDVTDTQYF. The CDR3 nucleotides are TGTGCCAGCAGTGACGTTACAGATACGCAGTATTTT.

The rearrangement joins TRBV21-1 to TRBJ2-3; TRBD2 reflects the table's D call only, with no check against the DNA. TRBV21-1 is listed as a pseudogene. This CDR3 is built from 15 residues. The CDR3 protein is CASSKLAGEGDTQYF. CDR3 coding DNA: TGTGCCAGCAGCAAACTAGCGGGAGAGGGAGATACGCAGTATTTT.

The gene calls are TRBV6-1 and TRBJ1-1, with a possible D match to TRBD1 (6 bases). The CDR3 has 15 residues. The germline V and J ends were trimmed by 6 bases and 6 bases, with 20 bases remaining between them. Per the germline V gene, CDR1 is MNHNS and CDR2 is SASEGT. CDR3 coding DNA: TGTGCCAGCAGCCGAAGCAGGGGCGGGGGGGCTGAAGCTTTCTTT. Amino acid sequence: CASSRSRGGGAEAFF.

The V gene is TRBV5-1, the J gene TRBJ2-7, with a tentative D call TRBD1 (6 bases). Trimming stripped 0 bases from V and 0 bases from J, with 7 bases between. The CDR3 has 14 residues. Germline CDR1 reads SGHRS; CDR2 reads YFSETQ. The CDR3 nucleotides are TGCGCCAGCAGCTTGGGGACAGTCTCCTACGAGCAGTACTTC. It translates to CASSLGTVSYEQYF.

This sequence joins TRBV6-7 and TRBJ1-5; 7 bases align to TRBD1. TRBV6-7 is reported as an ORF; its role is uncertain. J was trimmed by 1 base and V by 8 bases; bases with no gene match: 8. This CDR3 contains 15 residues. CDR3 in DNA: TGTGCCAGCGGTAGAAAGGGACAGAGCAATCAGCCCCAGCATTTT. Amino acids: CASGRKGQSNQPQHF.

The J gene is TRBJ1-6, the V gene TRBV5-1; D is unresolved. In germline, CDR1 is SGHRS, CDR2 YFSETQ. The CDR3 runs 15 residues. V lost 6 bases and J lost 1, with 11 bases in between. CDR3 amino acids: CASKPDLSYNSPLHF. CDR3 in DNA: TGCGCCAGCAAGCCAGACTTATCCTATAATTCACCCCTCCACTTT.

The V gene is TRBV18, the J gene TRBJ1-2; no clear D gene. Per germline, CDR1 KGHSH and CDR2 LQKENI. Trimming took 0 bases from V and 8 from J, leaving 16 bases between them. The length of the CDR3 is 15 residues. CDR3 sequence reads: CASSPPQAPNWGYTF. The CDR3 nucleotides read TGTGCCAGCTCACCACCGCAGGCTCCCAATTGGGGCTACACCTTC.

This chain connects TRBV5-1 to TRBJ2-2; TRBD1 aligns across 8 bases. V dropped 7 bases and J dropped 2; count of bases not matched to a gene: 13. This CDR3 comprises 17 residues. From germline, CDR1 is SGHRS and CDR2 YFSETQ. The CDR3 spells CASSPPLTGDNTGELFF. In DNA form, the CDR3 reads TGCGCCAGCTCCCCGCCCCTGACAGGGGATAACACCGGGGAGCTGTTTTTT.

This chain connects TRBV19 to TRBJ2-5; D uncertain. The DNA end favors TRBJ2-7, so the J call may be wrong. Germline V lookup: CDR1 LNHDA, CDR2 SQIVND (reference sequence). The CDR3 spans 14 residues. CDR3 coding DNA: TGTGCCAGTAGTGTAACGGTGGGCTCCTACGAGCAGTACTTC. It encodes CASSVTVGSYEQYF.